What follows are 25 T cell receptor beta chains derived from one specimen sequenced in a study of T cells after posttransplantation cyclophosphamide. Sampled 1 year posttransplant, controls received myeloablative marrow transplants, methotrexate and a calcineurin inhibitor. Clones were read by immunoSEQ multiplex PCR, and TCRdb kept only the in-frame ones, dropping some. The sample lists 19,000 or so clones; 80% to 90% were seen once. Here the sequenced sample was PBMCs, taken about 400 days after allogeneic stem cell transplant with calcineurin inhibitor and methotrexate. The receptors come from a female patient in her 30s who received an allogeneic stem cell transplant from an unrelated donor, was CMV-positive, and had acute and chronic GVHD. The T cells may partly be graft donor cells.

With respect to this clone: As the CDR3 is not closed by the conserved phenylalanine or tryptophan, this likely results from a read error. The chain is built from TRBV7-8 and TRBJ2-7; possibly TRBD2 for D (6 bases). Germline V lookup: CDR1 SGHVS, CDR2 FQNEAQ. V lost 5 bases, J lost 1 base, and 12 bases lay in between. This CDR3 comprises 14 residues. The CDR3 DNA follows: TGTGCCAGCAGCGCAGGGACTTCATCCTACGAGCAGTACCTC. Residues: CASSAGTSSYEQYL.

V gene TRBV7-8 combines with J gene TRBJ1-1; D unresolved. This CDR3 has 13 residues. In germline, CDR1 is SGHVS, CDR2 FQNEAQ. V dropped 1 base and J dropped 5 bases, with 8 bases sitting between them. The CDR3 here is CASSLGAETEAFF. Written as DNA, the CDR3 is TGTGCCAGCAGCTTAGGCGCGGAGACTGAAGCTTTCTTT. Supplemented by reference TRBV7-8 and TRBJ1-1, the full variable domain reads GAGVSQSPRYKVAKRGQDVALRCDPISGHVSLFWYQQALGQGPEFLTYFQNEAQLDKSGLPSDRFFAERPEGSVSTLKIQRTQQEDSAVYLCASSLGAETEAFFGQGTRLTVV.

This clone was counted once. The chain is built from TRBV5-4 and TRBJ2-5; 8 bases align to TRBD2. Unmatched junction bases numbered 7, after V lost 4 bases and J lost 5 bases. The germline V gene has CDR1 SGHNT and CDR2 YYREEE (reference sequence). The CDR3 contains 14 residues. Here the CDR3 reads CASSPGGGSETQYF. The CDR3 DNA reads TGTGCCAGCAGCCCCGGGGGGGGCTCGGAGACCCAGTACTTC.

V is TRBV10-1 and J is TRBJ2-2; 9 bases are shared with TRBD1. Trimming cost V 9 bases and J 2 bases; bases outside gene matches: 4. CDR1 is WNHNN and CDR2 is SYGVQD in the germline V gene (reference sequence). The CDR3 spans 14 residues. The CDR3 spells CASTGGENTGELFF. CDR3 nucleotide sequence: TGCGCCAGTACAGGGGGCGAAAACACCGGGGAGCTGTTTTTT.

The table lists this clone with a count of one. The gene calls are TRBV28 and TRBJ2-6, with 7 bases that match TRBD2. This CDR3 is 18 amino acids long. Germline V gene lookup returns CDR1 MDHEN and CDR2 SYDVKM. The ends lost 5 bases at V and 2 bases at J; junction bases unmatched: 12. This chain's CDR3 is CASSKTLPGRAGANVLTF. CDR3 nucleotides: TGTGCCAGCAGTAAAACACTACCTGGGAGGGCTGGGGCCAACGTCCTGACTTTC.

The CDR3 sequence: CASSLRGGSTGELFF. The DNA of the CDR3 is TGTGCCAGCAGCTTGAGGGGGGGCAGCACCGGGGAGCTGTTTTTT. V usage is TRBV5-4 and J usage is TRBJ2-2; a weak D match, TRBD2 (7 bases). Trimming took 1 base from V and 4 from J, leaving 11 bases between them. The CDR3 is made up of 15 amino acids. Germline assignment: CDR1 SGHNT and CDR2 YYREEE (reference sequence).

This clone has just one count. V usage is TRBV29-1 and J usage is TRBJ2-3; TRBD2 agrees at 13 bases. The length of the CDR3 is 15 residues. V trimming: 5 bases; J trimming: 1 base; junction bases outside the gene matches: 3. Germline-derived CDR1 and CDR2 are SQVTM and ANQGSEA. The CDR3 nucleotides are TGCAGCGTTACCGGGACTAGCGGGGGCACAGATACGCAGTATTTT. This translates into CSVTGTSGGTDTQYF.

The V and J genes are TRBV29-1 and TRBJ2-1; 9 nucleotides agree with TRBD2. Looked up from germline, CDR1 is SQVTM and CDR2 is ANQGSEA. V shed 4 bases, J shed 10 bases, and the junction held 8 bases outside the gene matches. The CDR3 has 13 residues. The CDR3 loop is CSVGASGNVEQFF. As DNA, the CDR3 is TGCAGCGTTGGGGCTAGCGGGAATGTAGAGCAGTTCTTC.

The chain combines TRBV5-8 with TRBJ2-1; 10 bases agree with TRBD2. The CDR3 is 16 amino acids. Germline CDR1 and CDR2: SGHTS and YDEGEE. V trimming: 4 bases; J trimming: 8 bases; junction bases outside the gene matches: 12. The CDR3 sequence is CASSPLAGALTDEQFF. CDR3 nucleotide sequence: TGTGCCAGCAGCCCCCTAGCGGGGGCTCTGACGGATGAGCAGTTCTTC.

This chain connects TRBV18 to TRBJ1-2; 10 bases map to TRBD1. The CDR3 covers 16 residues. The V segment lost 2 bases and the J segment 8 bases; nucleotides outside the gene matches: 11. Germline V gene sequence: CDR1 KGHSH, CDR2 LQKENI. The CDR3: CASSPVTGTGDRGYTF. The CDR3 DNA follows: TGTGCCAGCTCACCAGTAACCGGGACAGGGGACAGGGGCTACACCTTC.

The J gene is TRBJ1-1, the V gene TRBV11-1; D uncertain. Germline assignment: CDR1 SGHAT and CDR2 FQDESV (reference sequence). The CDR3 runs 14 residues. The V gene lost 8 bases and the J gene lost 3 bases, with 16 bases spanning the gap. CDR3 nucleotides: TGTGCCAGCTCGGGAGGGCGAATGTACACTGAAGCTTTCTTT. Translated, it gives CASSGGRMYTEAFF.

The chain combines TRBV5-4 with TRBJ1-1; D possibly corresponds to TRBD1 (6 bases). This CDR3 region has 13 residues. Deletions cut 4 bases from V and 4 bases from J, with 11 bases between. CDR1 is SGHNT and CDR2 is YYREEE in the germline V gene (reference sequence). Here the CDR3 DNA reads TGTGCCAGCAGCGCGCACAGGGTCACTGAAGCTTTCTTT. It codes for CASSAHRVTEAFF.

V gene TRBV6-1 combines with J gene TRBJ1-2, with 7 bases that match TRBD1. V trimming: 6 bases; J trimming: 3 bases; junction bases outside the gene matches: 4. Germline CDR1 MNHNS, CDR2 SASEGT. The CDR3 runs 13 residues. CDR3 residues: CASRGRGDYGYTF. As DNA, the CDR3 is TGTGCCAGCAGGGGCAGGGGGGACTATGGCTACACCTTC.

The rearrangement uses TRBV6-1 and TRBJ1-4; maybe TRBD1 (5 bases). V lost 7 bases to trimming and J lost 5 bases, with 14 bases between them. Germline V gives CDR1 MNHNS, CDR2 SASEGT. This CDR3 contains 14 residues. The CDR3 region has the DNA TGTGCCAGCACCTCAGGGTCAGGGAATGAAAAACTGTTTTTT. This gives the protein CASTSGSGNEKLFF.

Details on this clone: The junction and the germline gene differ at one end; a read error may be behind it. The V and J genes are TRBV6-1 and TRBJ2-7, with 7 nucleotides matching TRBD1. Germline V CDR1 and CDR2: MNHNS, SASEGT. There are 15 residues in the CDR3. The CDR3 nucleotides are TGTGCCAGCAGTCAAGCAGGGGGATCCTCCTACGAGCAGTACTTC. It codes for CASSQAGGSSYEQYF.

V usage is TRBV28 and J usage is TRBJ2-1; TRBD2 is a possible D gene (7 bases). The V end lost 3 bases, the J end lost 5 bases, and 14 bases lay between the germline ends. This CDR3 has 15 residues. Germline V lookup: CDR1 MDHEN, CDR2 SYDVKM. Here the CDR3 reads CASSLQGRGNNEQFF. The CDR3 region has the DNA TGTGCCAGCAGTTTGCAGGGGAGGGGGAACAATGAGCAGTTCTTC.

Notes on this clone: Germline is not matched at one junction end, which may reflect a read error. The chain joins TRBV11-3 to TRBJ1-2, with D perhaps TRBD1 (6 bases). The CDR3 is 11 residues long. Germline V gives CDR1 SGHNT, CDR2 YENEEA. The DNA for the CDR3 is TGTGCCAGCAGCTTAGCAGGGGATATGGCCTTC. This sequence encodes CASSLAGDMAF.

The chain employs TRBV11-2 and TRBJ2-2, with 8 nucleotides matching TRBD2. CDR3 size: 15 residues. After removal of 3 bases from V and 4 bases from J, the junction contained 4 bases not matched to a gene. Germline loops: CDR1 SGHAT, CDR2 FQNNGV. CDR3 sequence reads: CASSLERGSTGELFF. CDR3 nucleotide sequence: TGTGCCAGCAGCTTGGAGCGGGGGAGCACCGGGGAGCTGTTTTTT.

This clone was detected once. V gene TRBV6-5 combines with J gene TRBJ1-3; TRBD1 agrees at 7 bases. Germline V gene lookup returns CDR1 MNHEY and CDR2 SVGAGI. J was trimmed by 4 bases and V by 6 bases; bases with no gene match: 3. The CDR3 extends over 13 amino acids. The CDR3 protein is CASSWDSGNTIYF. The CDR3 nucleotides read TGTGCCAGCAGCTGGGACAGCGGAAACACCATATATTTT.

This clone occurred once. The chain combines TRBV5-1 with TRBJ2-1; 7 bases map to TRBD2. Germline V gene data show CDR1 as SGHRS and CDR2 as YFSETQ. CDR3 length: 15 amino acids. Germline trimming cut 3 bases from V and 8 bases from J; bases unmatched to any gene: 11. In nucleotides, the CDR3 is TGCGCCAGCAGCTCGAATGCGGGGGTGCCCCATGAGCAGTTCTTC. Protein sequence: CASSSNAGVPHEQFF.

The CDR3 nucleotides read TGCGCCAGCAGCATCGGCAGGCTGGCGAGCTATGGCTACACCTTC. Protein product: CASSIGRLASYGYTF. The V and J genes are TRBV4-3 and TRBJ1-2; no definite D call. There are 15 residues in the CDR3. The ends were cut back, 5 bases at V and 4 bases at J, with 17 bases in the middle. Looked up from germline, CDR1 is LGHNA and CDR2 is YSLEER.

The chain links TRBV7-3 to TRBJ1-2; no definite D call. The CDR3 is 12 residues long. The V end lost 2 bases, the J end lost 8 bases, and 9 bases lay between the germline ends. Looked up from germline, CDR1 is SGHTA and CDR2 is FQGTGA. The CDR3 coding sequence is TGTGCCAGCAGCTTATCGGAGTTAGGCTACACCTTC. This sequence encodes CASSLSELGYTF.

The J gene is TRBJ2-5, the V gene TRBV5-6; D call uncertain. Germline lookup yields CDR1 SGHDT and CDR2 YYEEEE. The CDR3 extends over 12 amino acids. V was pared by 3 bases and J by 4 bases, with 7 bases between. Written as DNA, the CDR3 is TGTGCCAGCAGCTCGGGTGGAGAGACCCAGTACTTC. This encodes CASSSGGETQYF.

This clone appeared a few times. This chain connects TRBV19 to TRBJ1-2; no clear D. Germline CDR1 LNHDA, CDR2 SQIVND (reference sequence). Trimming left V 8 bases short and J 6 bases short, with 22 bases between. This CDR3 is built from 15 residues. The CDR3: CASRGDVLLRDGYTF. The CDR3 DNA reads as TGTGCCAGTCGGGGTGACGTCTTACTTCGGGATGGCTACACCTTC. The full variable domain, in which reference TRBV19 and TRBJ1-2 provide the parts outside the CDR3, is DGGITQSPKYLFRKEGQNVTLSCEQNLNHDAMYWYRQDPGQGLRLIYYSQIVNDFQKGDIAEGYSVSREKKESFPLTVTSAQKNPTAFYLCASRGDVLLRDGYTFGSGTRLTVV.

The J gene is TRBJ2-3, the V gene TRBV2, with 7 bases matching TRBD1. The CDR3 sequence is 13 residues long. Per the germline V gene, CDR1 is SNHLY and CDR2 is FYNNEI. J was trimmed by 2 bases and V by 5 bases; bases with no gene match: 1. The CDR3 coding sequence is TGTGCCAGCAGTCAGGGGGTCACAGATACGCAGTATTTT. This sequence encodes CASSQGVTDTQYF.